This entry lists 27 T cell receptor beta chains sequenced from one sample in a study of T-cell reconstitution after alpha-beta-depleted transplantation in children. A library of TCRbeta sequences, prepared with unique molecular identifiers, was generated. TCRdb used MiXCR to reprocess the PCR reads, holding one entry per CDR3 protein. The sample gives about 500,000 distinct CDR3 sequences, about 33% of which show up once; 2% to 3% is in the top ten. The source material was PBMCs from the stem cell graft donor, sampled from the stem cell graft. The receptors derive from a human donor who donated a stem cell graft to a child with aplastic anemia.

This clonotype occurred a few times. The genes are TRBV20-1 and TRBJ2-1; D not certain. The CDR3 contains 12 residues. Trimming pared 5 bases from V and 3 bases from J, leaving 8 bases between. Per the germline V gene, CDR1 is DFQATT and CDR2 is SNEGSKA (reference sequence). The CDR3 region is CSAAQFYNEQFF. The DNA of the CDR3 is TGCAGTGCTGCACAGTTCTACAATGAGCAGTTCTTC.

The genes are TRBV6-2 or TRBV6-3 and TRBJ2-1; 13 bases are a match to TRBD2. In germline, CDR1 is MNHEY, CDR2 SVGEGT. J gave up 5 bases and V 5 bases, and 9 bases lay outside the gene matches. The CDR3 loop spans 17 amino acids. The CDR3 DNA reads TGTGCCAGCAGTAAGCAGTCACTAGCGGGAGGGAACAATGAGCAGTTCTTC. Its protein product is CASSKQSLAGGNNEQFF.

The chain joins TRBV19 to TRBJ2-2; D is unclear. This CDR3 is built from 14 residues. Germline V lookup: CDR1 LNHDA, CDR2 SQIVND (reference sequence). V lost 2 bases and J lost 3, with 7 bases in between. The CDR3 nucleotides read TGTGCCAGTAGTATAAAGGCTTACACCGGGGAGCTGTTTTTT. It encodes CASSIKAYTGELFF. The variable domain in full, completed from reference TRBV19 and TRBJ2-2, reads DGGITQSPKYLFRKEGQNVTLSCEQNLNHDAMYWYRQDPGQGLRLIYYSQIVNDFQKGDIAEGYSVSREKKESFPLTVTSAQKNPTAFYLCASSIKAYTGELFFGEGSRLTVL.

This rearrangement joins TRBV20-1 to TRBJ2-1; TRBD2 matches at 8 bases. The junction had 18 bases not matched to a gene; V was cut back by 3 bases and J by 8 bases. CDR3 length: 17 amino acids. Looked up from germline, CDR1 is DFQATT and CDR2 is SNEGSKA (reference sequence). The CDR3 DNA sequence: TGCAGTGCTAGGGACGAAACCGGGACTAGGTTAGTTGATGAGCAGTTCTTC. Translated, it gives CSARDETGTRLVDEQFF.

The sample holds a few counts of this clonotype. The CDR3 here is CASSLPEEGESYNEQFF. The CDR3 nucleotides read TGCGCCAGCAGCCTCCCGGAGGAGGGGGAATCCTACAATGAGCAGTTCTTC. This chain joins TRBV5-1 and TRBJ2-1; D possibly matches TRBD1 or TRBD2 (6 bases each). Trimming removed 4 bases from V and 1 base from J, with 18 bases in between. The CDR3 loop spans 17 amino acids. Per germline, CDR1 SGHRS and CDR2 YFSETQ.

J is TRBJ2-1 and V is TRBV30; tentative D call: TRBD1 (6 bases). V lost 8 bases, J lost 7 bases, and 18 bases lay in between. Germline values: CDR1 GTSNPN, CDR2 SVGIG (reference sequence). The CDR3 has 13 residues. CDR3 loop: CASTGHRENEQFF. CDR3 nucleotides: TGTGCCAGTACGGGACACCGGGAAAATGAGCAGTTCTTC. The variable domain in full, completed from reference TRBV30 and TRBJ2-1, reads SQTIHQWPATLVQPVGSPLSLECTVEGTSNPNLYWYRQAAGRGLQLLFYSVGIGQISSEVPQNLSASRPQDRQFILSSKKLLLSDSGFYLCASTGHRENEQFFGPGTRLTVL.

This clonotype was detected only a few times. One end of the junction fails to match germline, which may point to a read error. The chain recombines TRBV15 with TRBJ1-2, with a tentative D call TRBD1 (5 bases). Germline V gene data show CDR1 as LNHNV and CDR2 as YYDKDF (reference sequence). The CDR3 has 14 residues. CDR3: CATSRGTPNYGYTF. Written as DNA, the CDR3 is TGTGCCACCAGCAGAGGGACACCTAATTATGGCTACACCTTC.

This sequence joins TRBV19 and TRBJ2-7; 8 nucleotides line up with TRBD1. CDR3 length: 16 residues. The junction had 10 bases not matched to a gene; V was cut back by 3 bases and J by 3 bases. The germline V gene has CDR1 LNHDA and CDR2 SQIVND (reference sequence). The CDR3 region is CASSIYPRTGHYEQYF. CDR3 nucleotides: TGTGCCAGTAGTATCTACCCTAGGACAGGGCACTACGAGCAGTACTTC.

In this sample, this clonotype turned up a few times. The chain uses TRBV5-1 and TRBJ2-1, with 9 bases fitting TRBD2. There are 17 residues in the CDR3. Germline loops: CDR1 SGHRS, CDR2 YFSETQ. J lost 0 bases, V lost 6 bases, and 10 bases had no gene match. In DNA, the CDR3 is TGCGCCAGCAAGGGCCTAGCGGGACCCAGCTCCTACAATGAGCAGTTCTTC. Protein: CASKGLAGPSSYNEQFF. The full variable domain, completed using reference TRBV5-1 and TRBJ2-1, is KAGVTQTPRYLIKTRGQQVTLSCSPISGHRSVSWYQQTPGQGLQFLFEYFSETQRNKGNFPGRFSGRQFSNSRSEMNVSTLELGDSALYLCASKGLAGPSSYNEQFFGPGTRLTVL.

The table lists this clonotype with a few counts. This rearrangement joins TRBV30 to TRBJ2-1, with 7 bases identical to TRBD2. The CDR3 has 13 residues. Looked up from germline, CDR1 is GTSNPN and CDR2 is SVGIG (reference sequence). V lost 3 bases and J lost 7; bases outside the gene matches: 6. DNA of the CDR3: TGTGCCTGGAGGGCTAGCGGAGTGAATGAGCAGTTCTTC. Translated: CAWRASGVNEQFF. Full variable domain (outside the CDR3, taken from reference TRBV30 and TRBJ2-1): SQTIHQWPATLVQPVGSPLSLECTVEGTSNPNLYWYRQAAGRGLQLLFYSVGIGQISSEVPQNLSASRPQDRQFILSSKKLLLSDSGFYLCAWRASGVNEQFFGPGTRLTVL.

The V gene is TRBV7-2, the J gene TRBJ2-7, with D perhaps matching TRBD2 (5 bases). The CDR3 loop spans 16 amino acids. Trimming removed 5 bases at V and 1 base at J, with 18 bases between. Germline V gene lookup returns CDR1 SGHTA and CDR2 FQGNSA. The CDR3 bases are TGTGCCAGCAGCCTCTCGTTCGGGGTTTTATCCTACGAGCAGTACTTC. Encoded protein: CASSLSFGVLSYEQYF.

The J gene is TRBJ2-3, the V gene TRBV20-1; D is uncertain. The V end was cut by 0 bases, the J end by 0 bases, with 10 bases between. The length of the CDR3 is 15 residues. Germline CDR1 is DFQATT and CDR2 is SNEGSKA (reference sequence). The CDR3 loop reads CSARDTLTSTDTQYF. CDR3 nucleotides: TGCAGTGCTAGAGATACGCTTACTAGCACAGATACGCAGTATTTT.

V usage is TRBV12-3 or TRBV12-4 and J usage is TRBJ1-2; the D is unclear. The CDR3 extends over 12 amino acids. V was pared by 1 base and J by 5 bases, with 5 bases between. CDR3 sequence: CASSLGEYGYTF. In nucleotides, the CDR3 is TGTGCCAGCAGTTTAGGCGAATATGGCTACACCTTC.

This sequence joins TRBV12-3 or TRBV12-4 and TRBJ2-1, with D possibly called TRBD1 or TRBD2 (5 bases each). V dropped 7 bases and J dropped 4 bases, with 26 bases sitting between them. The CDR3 has 18 amino acids. CDR3 residues: CASIQRGAPGRRYNEQFF. The CDR3, as DNA: TGTGCCAGCATCCAGAGGGGCGCCCCGGGACGGAGGTACAATGAGCAGTTCTTC.

The chain uses TRBV30 and TRBJ2-1, with 7 bases identical to TRBD1. The length of the CDR3 is 16 residues. Germline lookup yields CDR1 GTSNPN and CDR2 SVGIG (reference sequence). Unmatched junction bases numbered 12, after V lost 0 bases and J lost 7 bases. CDR3 sequence (DNA): TGTGCCTGGAGTGTCCGGGGACAGATAAACCTGAATGAGCAGTTCTTC. This gives the protein CAWSVRGQINLNEQFF.

The J gene is TRBJ1-2, the V gene TRBV6-1; 7 bases match TRBD1. CDR3 length: 15 amino acids. With 6 bases clipped from V and 4 bases from J, the junction kept 11 bases outside the gene matches. The germline CDR1 and CDR2 sequences are MNHNS and SASEGT. The CDR3 DNA sequence: TGTGCCAGCAGCCGAACGAGACAGGGTGCCTATGGCTACACCTTC. Translating gives CASSRTRQGAYGYTF.

This clonotype has a handful of counts. The rearrangement links TRBV10-3 to TRBJ2-7; a possible D gene is TRBD1 (6 bases). Between the trimmed V and J ends, which lost 5 bases and 6 bases, there was a span of 20 bases. CDR1 and CDR2 from the germline V gene are ENHRY and SYGVKD. The CDR3 is 15 amino acids. For the CDR3, the DNA is TGTGCCATCAGTTCGCCGGACAGCGGTGTGAGCGAGCAGTACTTC. It translates to CAISSPDSGVSEQYF.

This clonotype was observed a few times. V is TRBV4-3 and J is TRBJ2-4; 11 bases match TRBD2. CDR1 is LGHNA and CDR2 is YSLEER in the germline V gene. J gave up 0 bases and V 0 bases, and 10 bases lay outside the gene matches. The CDR3 sequence is 20 residues long. The CDR3 nucleotides are TGCGCCAGCAGCCAAGATGAGAGGACTAGCGGGCCTCCAGCCAAAAACATTCAGTACTTC. It codes for CASSQDERTSGPPAKNIQYF.

This clonotype was counted between two and nine times. The rearrangement joins TRBV27 to TRBJ1-6; no definite D call. CDR3 size: 15 residues. Per the germline V gene, CDR1 is MNHEY and CDR2 is SMNVEV (reference sequence). V was cut by 9 bases and J by 7 bases, with 19 bases left in between. The CDR3 DNA reads TGTGCCAGTTCGAAACTGGGCCAAGGGAATTCACCCCTCCACTTT. This codes for CASSKLGQGNSPLHF.

The gene calls are TRBV5-1 and TRBJ2-3; 9 nucleotides align to TRBD2. The CDR3 spans 15 residues. The germline V gene encodes CDR1 SGHRS and CDR2 YFSETQ. The junction had 9 bases not matched to a gene; V was cut back by 0 bases and J by 10 bases. DNA of the CDR3: TGCGCCAGCAGCTTGGCCCTAGCGGGAATTGTTGCGCAGTATTTT. Residues: CASSLALAGIVAQYF.

CDR3 sequence: CATSPPGLAGVETQYF. The CDR3, as DNA: TGTGCCACCAGCCCTCCGGGACTAGCGGGAGTAGAGACCCAGTACTTC. J is TRBJ2-5 and V is TRBV15; 14 bases line up with TRBD2. Germline V gives CDR1 LNHNV, CDR2 YYDKDF (reference sequence). The trim removed 5 bases at V and 4 bases at J, leaving 6 bases unmatched. There are 16 residues in the CDR3.

The CDR3 region has the DNA TGTGCCAGCAGCCGGGACTCCGAGCAGTACTTC. Its translation is CASSRDSEQYF. The chain carries TRBV6-2 or TRBV6-3 and TRBJ2-7; D possibly corresponds to TRBD2 (6 bases). There are 11 residues in the CDR3. Germline values: CDR1 MNHEY, CDR2 SVGEGT. Trimming removed 6 bases from V and 6 bases from J, with 9 bases in between.

The chain joins TRBV6-2 or TRBV6-3 to TRBJ2-3, with 10 bases lining up with TRBD2. Trimming cost V 6 bases and J 3 bases; bases outside gene matches: 12. The CDR3 loop spans 17 amino acids. CDR1 MNHEY and CDR2 SVGEGT come from the germline V gene. The CDR3 nucleotides read TGTGCCAGCAGATACGCCTCTAGCGGGAGCGAGACAGATACGCAGTATTTT. Its protein is CASRYASSGSETDTQYF.

This chain joins TRBV18 and TRBJ2-5; tentatively, D is TRBD2 (5 bases). Trimming took 1 base from V and 5 from J, leaving 20 bases between them. The CDR3 covers 17 residues. Germline V gives CDR1 KGHSH, CDR2 LQKENI. In DNA form, the CDR3 reads TGTGCCAGCTCACCACTTTCCTGGAAAACGGGGAGCGAGACCCAGTACTTC. The encoded protein is CASSPLSWKTGSETQYF.

This clonotype was observed a handful of times. The chain employs TRBV4-2 and TRBJ1-1; the D gene is possibly TRBD1 (6 bases). Germline V CDR1 and CDR2: LGHNA, YNFKEQ. The CDR3 runs 17 residues. The V end lost 3 bases, the J end lost 5 bases, and 22 bases lay between the germline ends. CDR3 sequence reads: CASSQAARQVLRTEAFF. For the CDR3, the DNA is TGTGCCAGCAGCCAGGCCGCGAGACAGGTCCTAAGGACTGAAGCTTTCTTT.

The chain recombines TRBV20-1 with TRBJ1-1; a weak D match, TRBD1 (5 bases). Germline CDR1 reads DFQATT; CDR2 reads SNEGSKA (reference sequence). The CDR3 totals 14 residues. V lost 0 bases, J lost 1 base, and 9 bases lay in between. For the CDR3, the DNA is TGCAGTGCTAGAGATCTGACAGCGAACACTGAAGCTTTCTTT. Translating it yields CSARDLTANTEAFF.

The rearrangement uses TRBV5-4 and TRBJ2-5; D is unresolved. CDR3 length: 14 residues. Germline CDR1 reads SGHNT; CDR2 reads YYREEE (reference sequence). Trimming took off 3 bases at V and 5 bases at J, with 14 bases between the two ends. The CDR3 DNA follows: TGTGCCAGCAGCTCCCTAGGCGGCTGGGAGACCCAGTACTTC. Translated: CASSSLGGWETQYF.